These 10 T cell receptor beta chains came from one sample sequenced in a study of T cell repertoires in cytomegalovirus infection. From the reads, TCRdb called clonotypes with MiXCR, one entry per CDR3 protein. The data hold approximately 390,000 distinct CDR3 sequences, with about 35% observed a single time. What these receptors recognize is not known. The sample was cultured PBMCs, taken from culture after CMV antigen stimulation. Every receptor here comes from a human donor in good health (CMV status not recorded). Some clones in this sample may be carry-over from other donors' samples.

The gene calls are TRBV7-9 and TRBJ2-5, with D perhaps TRBD1 or TRBD2 (7 bases each). Deletions cut 2 bases from V and 2 bases from J, with 30 bases between. The V gene's germline CDR1 is SEHNR and CDR2 FQNEAQ (reference sequence). The length of the CDR3 is 21 residues. The CDR3 reads CASSLLLRRGLTGRVQETQYF. As DNA, the CDR3 is TGTGCCAGCAGCTTACTCCTACGTCGGGGATTGACAGGGAGGGTTCAAGAGACCCAGTACTTC.

The chain employs TRBV6-8 and TRBJ1-5; D may be TRBD1 (5 bases). The CDR3 sequence is 16 residues long. The V end was cut by 6 bases, the J end by 3 bases, with 18 bases between. Germline CDR1 and CDR2: MNHGY and SAAAGT. The CDR3 coding sequence is TGTGCCAGCAGGCGACAGTTCACAGACTTCAATCAGCCCCAGCATTTT. Amino acid sequence: CASRRQFTDFNQPQHF.

This clonotype was picked up one time. The chain carries TRBV20-1 and TRBJ1-3; no clear D. The V and J ends lost 4 bases and 0 bases respectively, with 13 bases between them. The CDR3 consists of 15 residues. CDR1 is DFQATT and CDR2 is SNEGSKA in the germline V gene (reference sequence). DNA of the CDR3: TGCAGTGCTACCGGCCACCCCAGCTCTGGAAACACCATATATTTT. It codes for CSATGHPSSGNTIYF.

This rearrangement joins TRBV7-2 to TRBJ2-5; 9 bases align to TRBD1. Unmatched junction bases numbered 5, after V lost 6 bases and J lost 3 bases. The CDR3 is 14 amino acids. The germline gives CDR1 SGHTA, CDR2 FQGNSA. In DNA, the CDR3 is TGTGCCAGCAGTTCGGACAGGGGAAAAGAGACCCAGTACTTC. It codes for CASSSDRGKETQYF.

The rearrangement uses TRBV7-2 and TRBJ2-5; D is ambiguous. The V gene's germline CDR1 is SGHTA and CDR2 FQGNSA. V dropped 5 bases and J dropped 5 bases, with 12 bases sitting between them. There are 13 residues in the CDR3. DNA for the CDR3: TGTGCCAGCAGCGATGCCCCAGGCGAGACCCAGTACTTC. Amino acids: CASSDAPGETQYF.

The table lists this clonotype with a few counts. J is TRBJ2-1 and V is TRBV6-1; TRBD2 aligns across 9 bases. The CDR3 totals 16 residues. Germline V CDR1 and CDR2: MNHNS, SASEGT. The J segment lost 14 bases and the V segment lost 5 bases, leaving 19 bases of the junction unmatched. CDR3 amino acids: CASSPLSGREGRTEFF. The CDR3 coding sequence is TGTGCCAGCAGTCCTCTGTCGGGGCGGGAGGGCCGGACGGAGTTCTTC.

This clonotype came up once. The chain couples TRBV28 to TRBJ1-1, with 7 bases identical to TRBD1. Germline CDR1 and CDR2: MDHEN and SYDVKM. Trimming at V came to 1 base and at J to 0 bases, leaving 5 bases not matched to a gene. The CDR3 sequence is 16 residues long. CDR3 DNA sequence: TGTGCCAGCAGTTTATTTGAGGGACAGATGAACACTGAAGCTTTCTTT. It yields the protein CASSLFEGQMNTEAFF.

This clonotype occurred a few times. This CDR3 reads CASSLGLSNPHEQFF. CDR3 sequence (DNA): TGTGCCAGCAGCTTAGGACTATCAAACCCCCATGAGCAGTTCTTC. V is TRBV5-6 and J is TRBJ2-1, with D maybe TRBD2 (6 bases). Germline CDR1 reads SGHDT; CDR2 reads YYEEEE. This CDR3 is built from 15 residues. Trimming took 2 bases from V and 8 from J, leaving 17 bases between them.

The chain combines TRBV4-1 with TRBJ1-2; D is perhaps TRBD1 (6 bases). CDR3 length: 14 amino acids. V lost 1 base and J 7 bases, leaving 13 bases between the germline ends. CDR1 and CDR2 (germline): MGHRA, YSYEKL. The CDR3 sequence is CASSQATGLLGYTF. DNA of the CDR3: TGCGCCAGCAGCCAAGCAACAGGGCTTCTTGGCTACACCTTC.

This chain connects TRBV7-4 to TRBJ2-7; 9 bases are a match to TRBD1. From germline, CDR1 is SGHVT and CDR2 SQSDAQ. This CDR3 region has 14 residues. The J segment lost 5 bases and the V segment lost 1 base, leaving 3 bases of the junction unmatched. The CDR3 nucleotides read TGTGCCAGCAGCTTAGGGGACAGGGCCAACGAGCAGTACTTC. It codes for CASSLGDRANEQYF.